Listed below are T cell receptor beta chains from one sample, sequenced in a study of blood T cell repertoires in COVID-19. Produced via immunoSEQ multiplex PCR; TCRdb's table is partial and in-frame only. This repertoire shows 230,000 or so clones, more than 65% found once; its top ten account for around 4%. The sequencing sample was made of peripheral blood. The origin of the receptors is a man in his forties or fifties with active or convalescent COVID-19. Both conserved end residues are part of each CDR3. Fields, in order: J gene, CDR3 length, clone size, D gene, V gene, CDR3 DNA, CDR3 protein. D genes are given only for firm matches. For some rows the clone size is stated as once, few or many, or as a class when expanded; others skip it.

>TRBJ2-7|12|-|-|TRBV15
TGTGCCACCAGCATAATCGGGGATGAGCAGTACTTC
CATSIIGDEQYF
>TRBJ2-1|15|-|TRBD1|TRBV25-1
TGTGCCAGCAGTGAGACAGGGCTGACCTACAATGAGCAGTTCTTC
CASSETGLTYNEQFF
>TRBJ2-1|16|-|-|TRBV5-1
TGCGCCAGCAGCTTGGCCCTCCGGGGAGCCTACAATGAGCAGTTCTTC
CASSLALRGAYNEQFF
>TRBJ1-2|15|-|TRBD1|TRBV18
TGTGCCAGCTCACCTGAGGGACAGCGAAACTATGGCTACACCTTC
CASSPEGQRNYGYTF
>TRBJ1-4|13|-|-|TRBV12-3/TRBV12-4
TGTGCCAGCAGTGTGGGTGGAGGGTCAAAACTGTTTTTT
CASSVGGGSKLFF
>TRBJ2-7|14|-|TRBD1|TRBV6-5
TGTGCCAGCAGTTCCGACAGGGGTTCCTACGAGCAGTACTTC
CASSSDRGSYEQYF
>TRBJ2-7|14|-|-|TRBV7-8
TGTGCCAGCAGCTTAGGCGGGTGGGGCTACGAGCAGTACTTC
CASSLGGWGYEQYF
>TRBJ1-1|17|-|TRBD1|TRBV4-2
TGTGCCAGCAGCCAAGCAAGATCGAGGGCGGGACAGGGTGAAGCTTTCTTT
CASSQARSRAGQGEAFF
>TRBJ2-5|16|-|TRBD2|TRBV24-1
TGTGCCACCAGTGCCCAAGGACGGGGGGGGCAAGAGACCCAGTACTTC
CATSAQGRGGQETQYF
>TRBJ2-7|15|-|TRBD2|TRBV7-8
TGTGCCAGCAGCTGGACTATCGGGGGGGCGTACGAGCAGTACTTC
CASSWTIGGAYEQYF
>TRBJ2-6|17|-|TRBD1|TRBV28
TGTGCCAGCAGTTGGACAGGGGTTTACTCTGGGGCCAACGTCCTGACTTTC
CASSWTGVYSGANVLTF
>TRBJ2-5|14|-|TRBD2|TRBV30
TGTGCCTGGAGCGGGACTAGCGGGGGGGAGACCCAGTACTTC
CAWSGTSGGETQYF
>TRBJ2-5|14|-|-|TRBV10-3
TGTGCCATCAGTGAGTCAGCAGGGGAAGAGACCCAGTACTTC
CAISESAGEETQYF
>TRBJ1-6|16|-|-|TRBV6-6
TGTGCCAGCCTCGCAGGGCTCGGTTCCTATAATTCACCCCTCCACTTT
CASLAGLGSYNSPLHF
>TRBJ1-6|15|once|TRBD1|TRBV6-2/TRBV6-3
TGTGCCAGCAGTCACAGGGGGTCGGATAATTCACCCCTCCACTTT
CASSHRGSDNSPLHF
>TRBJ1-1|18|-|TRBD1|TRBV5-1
TGCGCCAGCAGCCCGGCCCCGGGACAGGGGGTTCTGAACACTGAAGCTTTCTTT
CASSPAPGQGVLNTEAFF
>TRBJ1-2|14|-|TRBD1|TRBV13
TGTGCCAGCAGCTTCCGGACAGGGGGATATGGCTACACCTTC
CASSFRTGGYGYTF
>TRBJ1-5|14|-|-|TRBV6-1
TGTGCCAGCAGTGAAATCCGTAGCAATCAGCCCCAGCATTTT
CASSEIRSNQPQHF
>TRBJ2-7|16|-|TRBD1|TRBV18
TGTGCCAGCTCATCCGGACAGGTGATTTTAAAGTACGAGCAGTACTTC
CASSSGQVILKYEQYF
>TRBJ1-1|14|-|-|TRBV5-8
TGTGCCAGCAGCTTAAGACAGAGGGGGACTGAAGCTTTCTTT
CASSLRQRGTEAFF
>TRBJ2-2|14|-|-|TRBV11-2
TGTGCCAGCAGCTTCCCTCAGGGGCACGGGGAGCTGTTTTTT
CASSFPQGHGELFF
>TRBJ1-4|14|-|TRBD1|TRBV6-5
TGTGCCAGCAGGATGGGACAGGGGCTTGAAAAACTGTTTTTT
CASRMGQGLEKLFF
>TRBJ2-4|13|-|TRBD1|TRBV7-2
TGTGCCAGCAGCTTGCAGGGGGAAAACATTCAGTACTTC
CASSLQGENIQYF
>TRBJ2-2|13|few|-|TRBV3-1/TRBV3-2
TGTGCCAGCAGCACTACAGGGACCGGGGAGCTGTTTTTT
CASSTTGTGELFF
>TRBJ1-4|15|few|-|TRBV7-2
TGTGCCAGCAGTAAGCCCGAGACAGGTAGTGAAAAACTGTTTTTT
CASSKPETGSEKLFF
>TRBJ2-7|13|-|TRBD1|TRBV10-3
TGTGCCATCGGGACAGGGGGCACGTATGAGCAGTACTTC
CAIGTGGTYEQYF
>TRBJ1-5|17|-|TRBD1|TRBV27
TGTGCCAGCAGTTCGACAGGGATGGTGACGAGAAATCAGCCCCAGCATTTT
CASSSTGMVTRNQPQHF
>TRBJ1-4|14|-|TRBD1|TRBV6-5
TGTGCCAGCAGACAGGGGGCGACTAATGAAAAACTGTTTTTT
CASRQGATNEKLFF
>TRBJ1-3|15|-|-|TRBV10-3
TGTGCCATCAGAACCGACTCGACCTCTGGAAACACCATATATTTT
CAIRTDSTSGNTIYF
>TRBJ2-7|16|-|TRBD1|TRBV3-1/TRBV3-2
TGTGCCAGCAGCCAAGGAGGGACAGGCGCAATCTACGAGCAGTACTTC
CASSQGGTGAIYEQYF
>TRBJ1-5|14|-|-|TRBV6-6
TGTGCCAGCAGTGGCGGGACTTTAGATCAGCCCCAGCATTTT
CASSGGTLDQPQHF
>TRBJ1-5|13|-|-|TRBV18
TGTGCCAGCTCACCTGGGCAAGGGGGGGCCCAGCATTTT
CASSPGQGGAQHF
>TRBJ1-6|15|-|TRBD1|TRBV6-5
TGTGCCAGCAGCCCCGGGACAGATTATAATTCACCCCTCCACTTT
CASSPGTDYNSPLHF
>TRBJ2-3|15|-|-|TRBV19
TGTGCCAGTAGTCCCCGAGGGCTCGAGGCAGATACGCAGTATTTT
CASSPRGLEADTQYF
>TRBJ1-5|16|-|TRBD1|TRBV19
TGTGCCAGTATCAACGTGAGGACAGGTTGGAATCAGCCCCAGCATTTT
CASINVRTGWNQPQHF
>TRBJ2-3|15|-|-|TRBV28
TGTGCCAGCAGTTTACAGGCAGGGTTCACAGATACGCAGTATTTT
CASSLQAGFTDTQYF
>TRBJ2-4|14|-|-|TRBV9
TGTGCCAGCAGCGTAACAGGCCAGAAAAACATTCAGTACTTC
CASSVTGQKNIQYF
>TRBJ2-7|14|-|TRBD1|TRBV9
TGTGCCAGCAGCGTAGCAATGACAGGGGGCGAGCAGTACTTC
CASSVAMTGGEQYF
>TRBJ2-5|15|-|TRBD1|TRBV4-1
TGCGCCAGCAGCCAAGAGACAGGGTTTGGAGAGACCCAGTACTTC
CASSQETGFGETQYF
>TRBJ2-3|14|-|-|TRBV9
TGTGCCAGCAGCGTAGCTACGGCAGGGGATACGCAGTATTTT
CASSVATAGDTQYF
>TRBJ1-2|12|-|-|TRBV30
TGTGCCTGGAGCACGACAGCTGATGGCTACACCTTC
CAWSTTADGYTF
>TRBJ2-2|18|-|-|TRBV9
TGTGCCAGCAGCGTAGTGGTAACAGGGAGAGGAGGAGCTGGGGAGCTGTTTTTT
CASSVVVTGRGGAGELFF
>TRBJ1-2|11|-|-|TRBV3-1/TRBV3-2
TGTGCCAGCAGCTCAGGTTATGGCTACACCTTC
CASSSGYGYTF